This T cell receptor (beta chain) was found in a study of control samples from healthy donors and cancer patients. Sequencing used immunoSEQ multiplex PCR; TCRdb keeps in-frame clones, though not all of them. The table lists over 100,000 clones, about 90% of them singletons. This CDR3 contains 15 residues. Germline CDR1 is LNHDA and CDR2 is SQIVND (reference sequence). The V segment lost 7 bases and the J segment 8 bases; nucleotides outside the gene matches: 14. The sequencing input was blood. This TCR was recovered from a woman between 50 and 59 years old in good health. The chain couples TRBV19 to TRBJ1-2; 9 positions match TRBD1. The CDR3 nucleotides read TGTGCCAGTACCACCGACACAGGGGGCGCGGGAGGCTACACCTTC. Protein: CASTTDTGGAGGYTF.